Listed here are 17 T cell receptor beta chains from one sample, sequenced in a study of OX40 agonist ivuxolimab in advanced cancers. The library was obtained by the immunoSEQ multiplex PCR assay. The clones in this table, taken by TCRdb from immuneACCESS, are in-frame only. Not every clone is retained; where verified, under half of the shortfall comes from an unresolved V gene, and the cause of the rest is unknown. The sample table contains roughly 91,000 clones; only one count was recorded for 90% to 97% of them. The ten largest clonotypes hold roughly 2.1% of the sample. This sample comprised CD4+ or CD8+ T cells sorted from blood, obtained in a trial of the OX40 agonist ivuxolimab. Receptors were obtained from an adult with an advanced solid tumor such as melanoma, head and neck, liver or kidney cancer.

The gene calls are TRBV20-1 and TRBJ1-1; D ambiguous. V was pared by 5 bases and J by 3 bases, with 7 bases between. The CDR3 runs to 11 residues. Germline CDR1 is DFQATT and CDR2 is SNEGSKA (reference sequence). The CDR3 nucleotides are TGCAGTGCTGCCTGGGACACTGAAGCTTTCTTT. It codes for CSAAWDTEAFF.

The V call is TRBV19, the J call TRBJ2-3; 13 nucleotides align to TRBD2. J was trimmed by 2 bases and V by 4 bases; bases with no gene match: 15. The CDR3 is made up of 20 amino acids. Germline values: CDR1 LNHDA, CDR2 SQIVND (reference sequence). This CDR3 reads CASSRRHGTSGIPSTDTQYF. The CDR3 DNA follows: TGTGCCAGTAGTAGACGCCATGGGACTAGCGGGATTCCATCCACAGATACGCAGTATTTT.

This rearrangement joins TRBV29-1 to TRBJ1-1; perhaps TRBD1 as D (5 bases). The germline gives CDR1 SQVTM, CDR2 ANQGSEA. Trimming left V 4 bases short and J 8 bases short, with 8 bases between. The CDR3 sequence is 10 residues long. The CDR3 reads CSVVGGEAFF. The CDR3 DNA sequence: TGCAGCGTTGTGGGGGGGGAAGCTTTCTTT. Drawing the rest from reference TRBV29-1 and TRBJ1-1, the complete variable domain is SAVISQKPSRDICQRGTSLTIQCQVDSQVTMMFWYRQQPGQSLTLIATANQGSEATYESGFVIDKFPISRPNLTFSTLTVSNMSPEDSSIYLCSVVGGEAFFGQGTRLTVV.

The rearrangement uses TRBV28 and TRBJ2-7; a weak D match, TRBD1 (5 bases). This CDR3 is built from 12 residues. Germline V gene sequence: CDR1 MDHEN, CDR2 SYDVKM. V shed 5 bases and J shed 5 bases, with 10 bases lying between them. The CDR3 DNA reads TGTGCCAGCAGTAAGGGGTGGAACGAGCAGTACTTC. Protein product: CASSKGWNEQYF.

The J gene is TRBJ1-6, the V gene TRBV13, with D tentatively TRBD1 (6 bases). The CDR3 length is 14 residues. V lost 8 bases and J lost 6, with 14 bases in between. Germline lookup yields CDR1 PRHDT and CDR2 FYEKMQ (reference sequence). CDR3 region: CASGTTGTNSPLHF. The CDR3 DNA reads as TGTGCCAGCGGAACCACAGGGACTAATTCACCCCTCCACTTT.

The chain recombines TRBV28 with TRBJ2-2; TRBD1 or TRBD2 may be the D gene (5 bases each). V shed 2 bases and J shed 4 bases, with 5 bases lying between them. The germline V gene encodes CDR1 MDHEN and CDR2 SYDVKM. This CDR3 comprises 13 residues. Here the CDR3 DNA reads TGTGCCAGCAGTTTAGGGGGCACCGGGGAGCTGTTTTTT. As protein: CASSLGGTGELFF. The full variable domain, completed using reference TRBV28 and TRBJ2-2, is DVKVTQSSRYLVKRTGEKVFLECVQDMDHENMFWYRQDPGLGLRLIYFSYDVKMKEKGDIPEGYSVSREKKERFSLILESASTNQTSMYLCASSLGGTGELFFGEGSRLTVL.

The chain joins TRBV28 to TRBJ1-6; 7 nucleotides line up with TRBD1. The CDR3 runs to 15 residues. Looked up from germline, CDR1 is MDHEN and CDR2 is SYDVKM. The ends lost 5 bases at V and 7 bases at J; junction bases unmatched: 8. This CDR3 reads CASSPTTGRNSPLHF. The CDR3 nucleotides are TGTGCCAGCAGTCCCACGACAGGGAGGAATTCACCCCTCCACTTT.

The chain links TRBV5-6 to TRBJ2-5, with TRBD2 as a possible D gene (6 bases). The CDR3 runs 15 residues. Germline CDR1 is SGHDT and CDR2 is YYEEEE. V shed 4 bases and J shed 3 bases, with 16 bases lying between them. The DNA of the CDR3 is TGTGCCAGCAGCCCCGGTGGCCTAGCGAAAGAGACCCAGTACTTC. Its translation: CASSPGGLAKETQYF.

V usage is TRBV7-8 and J usage is TRBJ2-3, with 7 bases matching TRBD1. The CDR3 length is 13 residues. The trim removed 5 bases at V and 10 bases at J, leaving 9 bases unmatched. Germline V gene lookup returns CDR1 SGHVS and CDR2 FQNEAQ. The CDR3 region is CASSTGQAQAQYF. The CDR3 DNA follows: TGTGCCAGCAGCACCGGACAGGCTCAGGCGCAGTATTTT.

The chain recombines TRBV19 with TRBJ1-5, with TRBD1 as a possible D gene (5 bases). Trimming cost V 3 bases and J 4 bases, with 7 bases left between them. The CDR3 contains 13 residues. Germline values: CDR1 LNHDA, CDR2 SQIVND (reference sequence). The CDR3 DNA is TGTGCCAGTAGTATGGGGCCAAATCAGCCCCAGCATTTT. This encodes CASSMGPNQPQHF.

The V and J genes are TRBV27 and TRBJ2-7; 10 nucleotides match TRBD2. CDR3 length equals 15 residues. Trimming at V came to 6 bases and at J to 3 bases, leaving 8 bases not matched to a gene. Per germline, CDR1 MNHEY and CDR2 SMNVEV (reference sequence). CDR3 nucleotide sequence: TGTGCCAGCAGCACATTAGCGGGAGGCCTCTACGAGCAGTACTTC. Protein: CASSTLAGGLYEQYF.

The rearrangement joins TRBV7-9 to TRBJ1-1; possible D gene TRBD1, 6 bases. The CDR3 has 15 amino acids. Between the trimmed V and J ends, which lost 1 base and 5 bases, there was a span of 14 bases. Germline V CDR1 and CDR2: SEHNR, FQNEAQ (reference sequence). The DNA for the CDR3 is TGTGCCAGCAGCTTAGTAGTGGGGGGCCTTACTGAAGCTTTCTTT. Residues: CASSLVVGGLTEAFF.

The rearrangement links TRBV7-9 to TRBJ1-1; D is possibly TRBD1 (6 bases). V lost 1 base and J lost 1, with 13 bases in between. This CDR3 has 16 residues. Germline assignment: CDR1 SEHNR and CDR2 FQNEAQ (reference sequence). The chain's CDR3 is CASSLVPTGPNTEAFF. The DNA of the CDR3 is TGTGCCAGCAGCTTAGTGCCGACAGGACCGAACACTGAAGCTTTCTTT. Based on the CDR3 plus reference TRBV7-9 and TRBJ1-1, the full variable domain is DTGVSQNPRHKITKRGQNVTFRCDPISEHNRLYWYRQTLGQGPEFLTYFQNEAQLEKSRLLSDRFSAERPKGSFSTLEIQRTEQGDSAMYLCASSLVPTGPNTEAFFGQGTRLTVV.

The chain uses TRBV5-4 and TRBJ2-2, with 11 nucleotides matching TRBD2. There are 18 residues in the CDR3. Germline trimming cut 0 bases from V and 6 bases from J; bases unmatched to any gene: 10. Germline V gene lookup returns CDR1 SGHNT and CDR2 YYREEE (reference sequence). For the CDR3, the DNA is TGTGCCAGCAGCTTGGCAGGGGCACTAGCGGGAGTCCCCGGGGAGCTGTTTTTT. It yields the protein CASSLAGALAGVPGELFF.

The J gene is TRBJ1-3, the V gene TRBV28; D is ambiguous. The CDR3 is 12 residues long. Germline lookup yields CDR1 MDHEN and CDR2 SYDVKM. Trimming shortened V by 5 bases and J by 9 bases, and 11 bases separated the two germline ends. The CDR3 here is CASSPRPGTIYF. The CDR3 nucleotides are TGTGCCAGCAGTCCGAGACCGGGCACCATATATTTT.

The V and J genes are TRBV11-2 and TRBJ2-7; D is uncertain. CDR1 is SGHAT and CDR2 is FQNNGV in the germline V gene. V gave up 1 base and J gave up 2 bases, with 0 bases separating them. The CDR3 contains 11 residues. CDR3 loop: CASSLAYEQYF. DNA of the CDR3: TGTGCCAGCAGCTTAGCCTACGAGCAGTACTTC. Full variable domain (remainder filled in from reference TRBV11-2 and TRBJ2-7): EAGVAQSPRYKIIEKRQSVAFWCNPISGHATLYWYQQILGQGPKLLIQFQNNGVVDDSQLPKDRFSAERLKGVDSTLKIQPAKLEDSAVYLCASSLAYEQYFGPGTRLTVT.

This chain connects TRBV5-8 to TRBJ2-7, with D uncertain. Germline lookup yields CDR1 SGHTS and CDR2 YDEGEE. With 0 bases removed from V and 2 bases from J, the gap between germline ends came to 12 bases. The CDR3 totals 15 residues. The CDR3 is CASSLGVDGAYEQYF. The CDR3 nucleotides are TGTGCCAGCAGCTTGGGAGTGGACGGAGCCTACGAGCAGTACTTC.